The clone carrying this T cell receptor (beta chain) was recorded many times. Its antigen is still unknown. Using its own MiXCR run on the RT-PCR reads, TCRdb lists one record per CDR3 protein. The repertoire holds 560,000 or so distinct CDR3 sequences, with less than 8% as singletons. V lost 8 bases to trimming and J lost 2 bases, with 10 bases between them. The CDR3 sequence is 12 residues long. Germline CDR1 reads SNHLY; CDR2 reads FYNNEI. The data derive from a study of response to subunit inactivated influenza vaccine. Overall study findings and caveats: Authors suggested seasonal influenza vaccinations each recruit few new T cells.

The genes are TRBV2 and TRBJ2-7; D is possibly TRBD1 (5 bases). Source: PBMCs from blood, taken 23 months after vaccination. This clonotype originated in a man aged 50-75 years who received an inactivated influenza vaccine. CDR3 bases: TGTGCCAGCGGGGCCTGGACCTACGAGCAGTACTTC. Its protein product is CASGAWTYEQYF.